A single sample is the source of the 30 T cell receptor beta chains below, sequenced in a study of tumor and adjacent non-tumor tissue in lung cancer. The template was RNA from unsorted bulk tissue. Distant lung tissue was collected more than 3 cm away from the tumor edge. Three rounds of nested PCR, following a modified ARM-PCR protocol, produced the TCRbeta library. Using its own MiXCR run on the multiplex PCR reads, TCRdb lists one record per CDR3 protein. The top ten clones hold under 45% of a sample with 60,000 to 70,000 distinct CDR3 sequences, more than 75% of them seen once. Sequencing was carried out using distant non-tumor lung tissue. The source of these receptors is a man aged 55-75 years with non-small cell lung cancer.

In the case of this clonotype: The conserved phenylalanine or tryptophan normally closing the CDR3 is absent here, so this likely arose from a read error. The J gene is TRBJ2-7, the V gene TRBV12-3 or TRBV12-4, with D perhaps TRBD1 (5 bases). Deletions cut 6 bases from V and 1 base from J, with 13 bases between. This CDR3 spans 14 amino acids. The CDR3 reads CASSSTRGSYEQYY. The CDR3 DNA reads as TGTGCCAGCAGCTCGACAAGGGGTTCCTACGAGCAGTACTAC.

With respect to this clonotype: As the CDR3 is not closed by the conserved phenylalanine or tryptophan, this likely results from a read error. V usage is TRBV6-2 or TRBV6-3 and J usage is TRBJ1-6; the D gene is possibly TRBD1 (5 bases). Germline V gene lookup returns CDR1 MNHEY and CDR2 SVGEGT. The CDR3 has 17 residues. The CDR3 protein is CASSHSTMAGWSSPLHS. CDR3 in DNA: TGTGCTAGCAGTCACTCGACTATGGCAGGGTGGAGTTCACCCCTCCACTCT.

For this clonotype: A junction end diverges from the germline sequence, so it may reflect a read error. The chain links TRBV11-2 to TRBJ2-7; tentatively, D is TRBD1 (5 bases). The germline V gene encodes CDR1 SGHAT and CDR2 FQNNGV. This CDR3 has 15 residues. The CDR3 DNA follows: TGTGTCAGCAGCTTAGAGGTTTCAGGGTCCTACGAGCAGTACTTC. Translated: CVSSLEVSGSYEQYF.

This chain connects TRBV12-3 or TRBV12-4 to TRBJ1-2, with D maybe TRBD1 (6 bases). The CDR3 extends over 15 amino acids. Trimming took off 11 bases at V and 11 bases at J, with 30 bases between the two ends. The CDR3 is CASDTGAYTNYRYTF. CDR3 sequence (DNA): TGTGCCTCCGATACGGGGGCCTATACTAACTATAGGTACACCTTC.

This clonotype occurred many times. The J gene is TRBJ2-5, the V gene TRBV14; no definite D call. Germline V CDR1 and CDR2: SGHDN, FVKESK. The CDR3 has 14 residues. With 2 bases removed from V and 1 base from J, the gap between germline ends came to 8 bases. In DNA, the CDR3 is TGTGCCAGCAGCCAACGGCACCTCCAAGAGACCCAGTACTTC. Encoded protein: CASSQRHLQETQYF.

As to this clonotype: A junction end diverges from the germline sequence, so it may reflect a read error. The chain combines TRBV29-1 with TRBJ1-1; 7 nucleotides agree with TRBD1. CDR3 length: 14 amino acids. Germline V gene data show CDR1 as SQVTM and CDR2 as ANQGSEA. The CDR3 sequence is CSLGSRSGGTEAFF. CDR3 in DNA: TGTAGCCTTGGGTCTAGGTCAGGGGGCACTGAAGCTTTCTTT.

CDR3 nucleotide sequence: TGTGCCAGCATCCCAACGTCAGGTAGGGCAAATACGCAGTATTTT. It encodes CASIPTSGRANTQYF. The chain recombines TRBV7-9 with TRBJ2-3; unclear D gene. Germline V lookup: CDR1 SEHNR, CDR2 FQNEAQ (reference sequence). CDR3 length equals 15 residues. V lost 7 bases and J lost 7, with 21 bases in between.

Ten or more counts support this clonotype. The chain employs TRBV14 and TRBJ2-5, with a tentative D call TRBD2 (5 bases). V gave up 1 base and J gave up 1 base, with 7 bases separating them. This CDR3 contains 14 residues. Germline CDR1 is SGHDN and CDR2 is FVKESK. CDR3 bases: TGTGCCAGCAGCCAAGTCCGGGGCCAAGAGACCCAGTACTTC. Translating gives CASSQVRGQETQYF.

The chain joins TRBV29-1 to TRBJ1-2; D unclear. V dropped 7 bases and J dropped 6 bases, with 15 bases sitting between them. The CDR3 covers 12 residues. Per the germline V gene, CDR1 is SQVTM and CDR2 is ANQGSEA. CDR3 nucleotide sequence: TGCAGCGCTCCGGGCCTGAACCATGGCTACACCTTC. It is translated as CSAPGLNHGYTF.

The chain recombines TRBV6-5 with TRBJ2-4; 9 bases are a match to TRBD1. CDR1 and CDR2 (germline): MNHEY, SVGAGI. This CDR3 is 15 amino acids long. After removal of 10 bases from V and 8 bases from J, the junction contained 15 bases not matched to a gene. The CDR3 DNA follows: TGTGCCAACAGACAGAACAGGGGGCTAAGCGACATTCAGTACTTC. Translated: CANRQNRGLSDIQYF.

A note on this clonotype: A read error may explain this, as a much larger clone is one base away. The chain couples TRBV30 to TRBJ2-2, with D uncertain. Deletions cut 4 bases from V and 1 base from J, with 10 bases between. Germline-derived CDR1 and CDR2 are GTSNPN and SVGIG (reference sequence). This CDR3 is built from 14 residues. This CDR3 reads CAWKRTGNTGELFF. In DNA form, the CDR3 reads TGTGCCTGGAAGCGAACTGGGAACACCGGGGAGCTGTTTTTT.

The chain recombines TRBV6-6 with TRBJ2-3; D possibly corresponds to TRBD1 (5 bases). V gave up 7 bases and J gave up 6 bases, with 17 bases separating them. The V gene's germline CDR1 is MNHNY and CDR2 SVGAGI (reference sequence). This CDR3 contains 14 residues. For the CDR3, the DNA is TGTGCCAGCACCGAAGACAGTATCACTGATACGCAGTATTTT. This gives the protein CASTEDSITDTQYF.

This clonotype was counted between two and nine times. One end of the junction does not line up with germline, which may come from a read error. V usage is TRBV20-1 and J usage is TRBJ2-1; D is undetermined. Germline loops: CDR1 DFQATT, CDR2 SNEGSKA (reference sequence). CDR3 length: 15 amino acids. The CDR3 DNA is TGCAGTGCTGAGGAGACCGTAAGCTCCTACATTGAGCAGTTCTTC. Amino acids: CSAEETVSSYIEQFF.

Regarding this clonotype: An end of the junction differs from the germline gene, which may be a read error. J is TRBJ2-1 and V is TRBV11-1; D is unresolved. Germline assignment: CDR1 SGHAT and CDR2 FQDESV (reference sequence). This CDR3 is built from 13 residues. The CDR3 DNA is TGTGCCAGCAGCGAAGGTTACGGTATTGATCAGCTCTTC. Amino acid sequence: CASSEGYGIDQLF.

This clonotype was observed a single time. The V gene is TRBV5-1, the J gene TRBJ2-5; D might be TRBD1 or TRBD2, each matching 6 bases. The CDR3 spans 16 residues. Germline loops: CDR1 SGHRS, CDR2 YFSETQ. V was pared by 4 bases and J by 3 bases, with 19 bases between. The DNA of the CDR3 is TGCGCCAGCAGCGGAGGGATAGGGGGGTACGAAGAGACCCAGTACTTC. This gives the protein CASSGGIGGYEETQYF.

Remarks on this clonotype: The junction shows a germline mismatch at one end, possibly a read error. The chain combines TRBV6-5 with TRBJ2-1; D remains unclear. This CDR3 spans 15 amino acids. Germline CDR1 reads MNHEY; CDR2 reads SVGAGI. The CDR3 DNA follows: TGTGTCAGCAGTCCAACCGATAGCTCCTACAATAAGCAGTTCTTC. It is translated as CVSSPTDSSYNKQFF.

Details on this clonotype: No conserved phenylalanine or tryptophan is present at the end of the CDR3, so a read error is the likely explanation. The CDR3 DNA follows: TGCAGTGCTCGGAACTTTAGCTCCTACAATGAGCAGTTCTCC. It codes for CSARNFSSYNEQFS. This rearrangement joins TRBV20-1 to TRBJ2-1, with D uncertain. Deletions cut 5 bases from V and 0 bases from J, with 11 bases between. Germline V gene sequence: CDR1 DFQATT, CDR2 SNEGSKA (reference sequence). The CDR3 loop spans 14 amino acids.

To note about this clonotype: At one of its ends the junction is not consistent with the germline gene, which may arise from a read error. CDR3 coding DNA: TGTGTCAGCAACCTATCCATGAGTACTGAAGCTTTCTTT. It translates to CVSNLSMSTEAFF. The rearrangement links TRBV12-3 or TRBV12-4 to TRBJ1-1; D is unresolved. CDR3 length equals 13 residues.

This clonotype was counted between two and nine times. It may be a read error: a sequence one base away is much more abundant. The chain joins TRBV19 to TRBJ2-3, with D unclear. This CDR3 is 15 amino acids long. The V gene's germline CDR1 is LNHDA and CDR2 SQIVND (reference sequence). CDR3: CARSISRSGTDTQYF. CDR3 sequence (DNA): TGTGCCAGAAGTATTTCGCGGTCGGGCACAGATACGCAGTATTTT.

On this clonotype itself: Sequence at one end of the junction differs from germline and may be a read error. This sequence joins TRBV4-1 and TRBJ1-1; 12 bases are shared with TRBD1. This CDR3 is 18 amino acids long. CDR1 and CDR2 from the germline V gene are MGHRA and YSYEKL. The CDR3 protein is CASSQGPGTGGRGTEVFF. CDR3 DNA: TGCGCCAGCAGCCAAGGACCCGGGACAGGGGGCAGGGGCACTGAAGTTTTCTTC.

With regard to this clonotype: One end of the junction varies from germline; a read error may be responsible. The chain recombines TRBV29-1 with TRBJ2-5; TRBD1 or TRBD2 may be the D gene (5 bases each). The V gene's germline CDR1 is SQVTM and CDR2 ANQGSEA. The CDR3 has 13 residues. CDR3 sequence: CSVETDVQGTKYF. The DNA of the CDR3 is TGCAGCGTTGAAACAGATGTACAAGGGACCAAGTACTTC.

Details on this clonotype: One junction end does not reproduce the germline sequence, and a read error may be involved. The chain uses TRBV29-1 and TRBJ2-5; D uncertain. Per germline, CDR1 SQVTM and CDR2 ANQGSEA. The CDR3 spans 13 residues. DNA for the CDR3: TGCAACGTTGAAGCAGGTGTACAACAGACCCAGTACTTC. The encoded protein is CNVEAGVQQTQYF. The full variable domain, its missing parts supplied by reference TRBV29-1 and TRBJ2-5, is SAVISQKPSRDICQRGTSLTIQCQVDSQVTMMFWYRQQPGQSLTLIATANQGSEATYESGFVIDKFPISRPNLTFSTLTVSNMSPEDSSIYLCNVEAGVQQTQYFGPGTRLLVL.

As for this clonotype: Mismatch with germline at one junction end may stem from a read error. The chain has TRBV6-5 and TRBJ1-2; 9 bases match TRBD1. Germline V CDR1 and CDR2: MNHEY, SVGAGI. There are 15 residues in the CDR3. The CDR3 here is CASSRQGGNDYGYTF. The CDR3 nucleotides are TGTGCCAGCAGTCGACAGGGGGGGAATGACTATGGTTACACCTTC.

This clonotype was recorded many times. This may be a read error, as it is one base from a much larger clone. V gene TRBV6-5 combines with J gene TRBJ2-3, with D perhaps TRBD1 (5 bases). CDR3 length: 11 amino acids. Germline CDR1 is MNHEY and CDR2 is SVGAGI. CDR3 DNA: TGTGCCAGCAGTGGGGCAGATGCGCAGTATTTT. Protein: CASSGADAQYF.

There are a few counts of this clonotype. Possible read error: a much larger clone is one base away. The V call is TRBV6-1, the J call TRBJ2-7; D unclear. This CDR3 has 16 residues. Germline CDR1 reads MNHNS; CDR2 reads SASEGT. Deletions cut 3 bases from V and 0 bases from J, with 15 bases between. For the CDR3, the DNA is TGTGCCAGCAGTGACCCCAGAAGTGCAGGCTCCTACGAGCAGTACTTC. The encoded protein is CASSDPRSAGSYEQYF.

As concerns this clonotype: The CDR3 ends on some other residue instead of the conserved phenylalanine or tryptophan, so this is likely a read error. Written as DNA, the CDR3 is TGTGCCATCAGTGCAGGGTCTAGCACAGATACGCAGTATTCT. This sequence encodes CAISAGSSTDTQYS. The chain joins TRBV10-3 to TRBJ2-3; D might be TRBD1 (5 bases). The CDR3 is made up of 14 amino acids. The V gene's germline CDR1 is ENHRY and CDR2 SYGVKD. Trimming shortened V by 4 bases and J by 0 bases, and 8 bases separated the two germline ends.

This clonotype has more than one count but fewer than ten. Compared with germline, one end of the junction differs, possibly owing to a read error. The chain combines TRBV6-5 with TRBJ1-1; D not resolved. Germline V lookup: CDR1 MNHEY, CDR2 SVGAGI. The CDR3 is made up of 13 amino acids. CDR3 sequence: CAGSFASYIEAFF. In DNA, the CDR3 is TGTGCCGGCAGTTTTGCTTCCTACATTGAAGCTTTCTTT.

In the case of this clonotype: At one of its ends the junction is not consistent with the germline gene, which may arise from a read error. The chain recombines TRBV11-2 with TRBJ2-5; D gene ambiguous. The CDR3 totals 13 residues. Germline assignment: CDR1 SGHAT and CDR2 FQNNGV. CDR3 in amino acids: CASRLDGLEIQYF. The DNA for the CDR3 is TGTGCCAGCAGATTAGATGGATTAGAGATCCAGTACTTC.

This clonotype was found many times. This chain links TRBV28 with TRBJ1-1, with D possibly TRBD1 on 6 matching bases. Deletions cut 6 bases from V and 1 base from J, with 15 bases between. This CDR3 spans 15 amino acids. The germline V gene encodes CDR1 MDHEN and CDR2 SYDVKM. This chain's CDR3 is CASSRIGGRNTEAFF. For the CDR3, the DNA is TGTGCCAGCAGCCGGATCGGGGGGCGGAACACTGAAGCTTTCTTT.

Remarks on this clonotype: This likely comes from a read error, as the CDR3 has no conserved phenylalanine or tryptophan at its end. The chain carries TRBV12-3 or TRBV12-4 and TRBJ2-1, with D possibly matching TRBD2 (6 bases). The CDR3 consists of 15 residues. V shed 3 bases and J shed 7 bases, with 16 bases lying between them. The CDR3 here is CASSFSRRDHNEQFL. The CDR3 DNA follows: TGTGCCAGCAGTTTCTCTCGGCGGGACCATAATGAGCAGTTCCTC.